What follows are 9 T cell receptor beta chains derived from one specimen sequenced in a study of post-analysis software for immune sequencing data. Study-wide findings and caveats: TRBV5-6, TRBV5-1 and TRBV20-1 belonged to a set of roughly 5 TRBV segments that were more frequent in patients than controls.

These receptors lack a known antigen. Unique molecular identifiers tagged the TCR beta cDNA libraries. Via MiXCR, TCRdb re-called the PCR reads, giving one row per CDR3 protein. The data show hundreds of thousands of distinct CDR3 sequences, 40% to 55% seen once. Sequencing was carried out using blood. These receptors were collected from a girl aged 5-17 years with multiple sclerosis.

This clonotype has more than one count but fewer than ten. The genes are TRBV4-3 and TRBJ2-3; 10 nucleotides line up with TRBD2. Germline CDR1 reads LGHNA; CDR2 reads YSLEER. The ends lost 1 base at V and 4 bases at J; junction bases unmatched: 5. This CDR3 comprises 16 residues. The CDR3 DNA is TGCGCCAGCAGCCAAGGAAGCGGGAGGGCCGCAGATACGCAGTATTTT. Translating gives CASSQGSGRAADTQYF.

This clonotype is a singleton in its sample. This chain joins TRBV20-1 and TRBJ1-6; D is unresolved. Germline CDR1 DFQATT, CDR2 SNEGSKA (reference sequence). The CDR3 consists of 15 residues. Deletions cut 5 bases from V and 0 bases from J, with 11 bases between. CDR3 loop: CSAPQAGSYNSPLHF. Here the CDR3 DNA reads TGCAGTGCTCCCCAAGCGGGCTCCTATAATTCACCCCTCCACTTT.

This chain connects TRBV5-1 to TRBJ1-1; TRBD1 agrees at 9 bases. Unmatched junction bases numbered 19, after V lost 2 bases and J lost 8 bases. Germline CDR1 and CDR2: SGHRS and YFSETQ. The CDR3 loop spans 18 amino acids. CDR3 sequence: CASSFTEGGQGRNGEAFF. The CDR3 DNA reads TGCGCCAGCAGCTTTACAGAGGGCGGACAGGGGAGGAATGGGGAAGCTTTCTTT. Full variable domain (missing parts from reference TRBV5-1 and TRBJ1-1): KAGVTQTPRYLIKTRGQQVTLSCSPISGHRSVSWYQQTPGQGLQFLFEYFSETQRNKGNFPGRFSGRQFSNSRSEMNVSTLELGDSALYLCASSFTEGGQGRNGEAFFGQGTRLTVV.

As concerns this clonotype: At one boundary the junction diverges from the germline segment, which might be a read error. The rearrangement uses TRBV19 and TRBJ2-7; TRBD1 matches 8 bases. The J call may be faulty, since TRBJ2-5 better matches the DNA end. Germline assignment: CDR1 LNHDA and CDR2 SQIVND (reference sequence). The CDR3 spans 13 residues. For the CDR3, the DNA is TGTGCCAGTAGCCGGACAGGGCAAGCGACCCAGTACTTC. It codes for CASSRTGQATQYF.

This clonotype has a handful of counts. Here the CDR3 reads CSATPPGLALGDTQYF. CDR3 DNA sequence: TGCAGTGCTACCCCCCCGGGACTAGCTTTAGGAGATACGCAGTATTTT. The V gene is TRBV20-1, the J gene TRBJ2-3; 9 bases map to TRBD2. The CDR3 is 16 residues long. Trimming at V came to 4 bases and at J to 5 bases, leaving 13 bases not matched to a gene. CDR1 and CDR2 from the germline V gene are DFQATT and SNEGSKA (reference sequence).

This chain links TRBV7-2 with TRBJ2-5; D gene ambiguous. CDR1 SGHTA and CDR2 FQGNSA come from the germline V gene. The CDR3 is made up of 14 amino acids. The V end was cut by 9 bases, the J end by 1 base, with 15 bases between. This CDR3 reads CASQNSLGQETQYF. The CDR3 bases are TGTGCCAGTCAAAATAGCTTAGGCCAAGAGACCCAGTACTTC. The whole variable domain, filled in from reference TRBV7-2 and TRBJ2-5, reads GAGVSQSPSNKVTEKGKDVELRCDPISGHTALYWYRQSLGQGLEFLIYFQGNSAPDKSGLPSDRFSAERTGGSVSTLTIQRTQQEDSAVYLCASQNSLGQETQYFGPGTRLLVL.

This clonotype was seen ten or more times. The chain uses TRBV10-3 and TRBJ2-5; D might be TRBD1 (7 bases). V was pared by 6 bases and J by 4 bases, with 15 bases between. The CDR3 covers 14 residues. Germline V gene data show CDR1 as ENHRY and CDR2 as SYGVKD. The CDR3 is CAIREGAEGETQYF. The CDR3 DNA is TGTGCCATCAGGGAGGGGGCGGAAGGAGAGACCCAGTACTTC.

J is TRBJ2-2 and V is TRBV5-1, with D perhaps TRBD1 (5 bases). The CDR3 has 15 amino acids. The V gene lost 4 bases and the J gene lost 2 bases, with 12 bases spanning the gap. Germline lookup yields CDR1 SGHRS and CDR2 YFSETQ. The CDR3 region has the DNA TGCGCCAGCAGCCCCCGACAGCCTAACACCGGGGAGCTGTTTTTT. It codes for CASSPRQPNTGELFF.

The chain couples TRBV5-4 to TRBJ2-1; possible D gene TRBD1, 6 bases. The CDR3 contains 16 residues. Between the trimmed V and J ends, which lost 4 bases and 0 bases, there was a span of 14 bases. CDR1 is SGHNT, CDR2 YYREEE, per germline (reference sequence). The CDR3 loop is CASSLGQSSSYNEQFF. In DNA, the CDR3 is TGTGCCAGCAGCCTAGGACAGTCGAGCTCCTACAATGAGCAGTTCTTC.